This passage covers 4 T cell receptor beta chains from one sample sequenced in a study of T cell changes during pregnancy in multiple sclerosis. Assay used: immunoSEQ multiplex PCR; TCRdb lists only in-frame clones, some missing. The sample holds fewer than 45,000 clones, about 90% seen once. Sequences were derived from CD4+ T cells from peripheral blood mononuclear cells, sampled in the third trimester of pregnancy. Every receptor here comes from a female donor in good health, enrolled as a control in a pregnancy study.

This clone has a single count. The chain employs TRBV5-4 and TRBJ2-1; TRBD2 matches 8 bases. The CDR3 totals 15 residues. Unmatched junction bases numbered 2, after V lost 2 bases and J lost 1 base. CDR1 and CDR2 from the germline V gene are SGHNT and YYREEE (reference sequence). As DNA, the CDR3 is TGTGCCAGCAGCTTCGGGGGGGCATCCTACAATGAGCAGTTCTTC. It translates to CASSFGGASYNEQFF. The full variable domain, completed using reference TRBV5-4 and TRBJ2-1, is ETGVTQSPTHLIKTRGQQVTLRCSSQSGHNTVSWYQQALGQGPQFIFQYYREEENGRGNFPPRFSGLQFPNYSSELNVNALELDDSALYLCASSFGGASYNEQFFGPGTRLTVL.

This rearrangement joins TRBV29-1 to TRBJ1-1; D not resolved. CDR1 is SQVTM, CDR2 ANQGSEA, per germline. Trimming removed 4 bases at V and 1 base at J, with 4 bases between. CDR3 length: 11 amino acids. The CDR3 DNA sequence: TGCAGCGTTGCCTCGAACACTGAAGCTTTCTTT. Protein product: CSVASNTEAFF.

The chain employs TRBV5-1 and TRBJ2-2; D ambiguous. The CDR3 is made up of 16 amino acids. Germline V CDR1 and CDR2: SGHRS, YFSETQ. V was cut by 0 bases and J by 0 bases, with 9 bases left in between. The CDR3 bases are TGCGCCAGCAGCTTGGATTACTTCGCGAACACCGGGGAGCTGTTTTTT. This translates into CASSLDYFANTGELFF.

The chain carries TRBV2 and TRBJ2-2; D unclear. Trimming took off 1 base at V and 6 bases at J, with 9 bases between the two ends. This CDR3 comprises 14 residues. Germline lookup yields CDR1 SNHLY and CDR2 FYNNEI. CDR3 coding DNA: TGTGCCAGCAGTGAAGACCTAGTTCCCGGGGAGCTGTTTTTT. This sequence encodes CASSEDLVPGELFF.